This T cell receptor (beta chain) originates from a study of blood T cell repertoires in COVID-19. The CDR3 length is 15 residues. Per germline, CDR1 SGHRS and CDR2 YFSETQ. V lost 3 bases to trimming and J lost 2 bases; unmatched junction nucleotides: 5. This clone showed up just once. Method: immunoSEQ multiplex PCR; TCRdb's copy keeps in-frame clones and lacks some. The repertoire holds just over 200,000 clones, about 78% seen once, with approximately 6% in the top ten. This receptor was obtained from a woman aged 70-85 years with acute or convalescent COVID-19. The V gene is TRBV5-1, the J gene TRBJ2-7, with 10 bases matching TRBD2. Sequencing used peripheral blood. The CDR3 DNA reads TGCGCCAGCAGCTCCGCTAGCGGGAGTACCTACGAGCAGTACTTC. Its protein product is CASSSASGSTYEQYF.